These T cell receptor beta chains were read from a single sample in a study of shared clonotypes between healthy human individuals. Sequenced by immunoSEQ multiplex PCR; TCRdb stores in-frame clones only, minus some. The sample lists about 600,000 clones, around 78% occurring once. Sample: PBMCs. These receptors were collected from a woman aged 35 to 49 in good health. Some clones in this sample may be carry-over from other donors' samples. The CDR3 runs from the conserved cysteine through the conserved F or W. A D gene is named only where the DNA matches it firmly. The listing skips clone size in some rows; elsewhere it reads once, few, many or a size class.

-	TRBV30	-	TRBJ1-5	TGTGCCTGGAGTGGCGCAATCTATAGCAATCAGCCCCAGCATTTT	CAWSGAIYSNQPQHF
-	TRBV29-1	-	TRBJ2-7	TGCAGCGTTGCGTTGACAGCGACAACCTACGAGCAGTACTTC	CSVALTATTYEQYF
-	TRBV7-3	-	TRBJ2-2	TGTGCCAGCAGCTTATCAAGGACCGGGGAGCTGTTTTTT	CASSLSRTGELFF
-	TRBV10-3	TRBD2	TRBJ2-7	TGTGCCATCAGCGGGACTAGCGGGAGTAGCGTCTTCTACGAGCAGTACTTC	CAISGTSGSSVFYEQYF
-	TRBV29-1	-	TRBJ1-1	TGCAGCGTTGTCCTAACCCTGGGTGGGATTGAAGCTTCCTTT	CSVVLTLGGIEASF
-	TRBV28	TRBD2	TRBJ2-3	TGTGCCAGCAGTTTCCTAGCGGGAGCAGATACGCAGTATTTT	CASSFLAGADTQYF
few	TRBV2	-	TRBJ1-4	TGTGCCAGCGAAGGTAGAGATGAAAAACTGTTTTTT	CASEGRDEKLFF
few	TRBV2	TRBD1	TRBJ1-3	TGTGCCAGCAGCCGACAGGGGGATGGAAACACCATATATTTT	CASSRQGDGNTIYF
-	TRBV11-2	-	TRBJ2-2	TGTGCCAGCAGCCGGGACCGTTACACCGGGGAGCTGTTTTTT	CASSRDRYTGELFF
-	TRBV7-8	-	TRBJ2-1	TGTGCCAGCAGTTCCTCTCAGGGACCCGACAATGAGCAGTTCTTC	CASSSSQGPDNEQFF
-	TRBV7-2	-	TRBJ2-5	TGTGCCAGCAGCTATAGCGGCCAAGAGACCCAGTACTTC	CASSYSGQETQYF
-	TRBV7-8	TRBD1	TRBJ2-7	TGTGCCAGCAGCACCTACAGGGGGCGTTACGAGCAGTACTTC	CASSTYRGRYEQYF
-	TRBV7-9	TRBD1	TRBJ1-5	TGTGCCAGCACCCCGGGACAGGAGAATCAGCCCCAGCATTTT	CASTPGQENQPQHF
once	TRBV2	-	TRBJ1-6	TGTGCCAGCGGGCGGGGAGTATCCTATAATTCACCCCTCCACTTT	CASGRGVSYNSPLHF
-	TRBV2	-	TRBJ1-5	TGTGCCAGCAGTCCCGACGGTCGTTATCAGCCCCAGCATTTT	CASSPDGRYQPQHF
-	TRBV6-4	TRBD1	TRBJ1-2	TGTGCCAGCAGTGACTCGACAGGGAGCGGCTACACCTTC	CASSDSTGSGYTF
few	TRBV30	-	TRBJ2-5	TGTGCCTGGAGTGTGGGGGAAGAGACCCAGTACTTC	CAWSVGEETQYF
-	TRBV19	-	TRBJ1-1	TGTGCCAGTAGTCATTCCACCCCGGAAGCTTTCTTT	CASSHSTPEAFF
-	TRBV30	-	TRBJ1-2	TGTGCCTGGAGTCGAAGGGGGGGCTGGGATGGCTACACCTTC	CAWSRRGGWDGYTF
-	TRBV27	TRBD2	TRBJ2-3	TGTGCCAGCAGTAAAGGGACTAGCCTATCGCCCTATACGCAGTATTTT	CASSKGTSLSPYTQYF
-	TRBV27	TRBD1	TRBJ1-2	TGTGCCAGCAGTACGCACAGGGGGGTGAGTGGCTACACCTTC	CASSTHRGVSGYTF
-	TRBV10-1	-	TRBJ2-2	TGCGCCAGCAGTGCTTCGAACACCGGGGAGCTGTTTTTT	CASSASNTGELFF
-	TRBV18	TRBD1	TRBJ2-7	TGTGACAGCGGACAGGGGATAGACGAGCAGTACTTC	CDSGQGIDEQYF
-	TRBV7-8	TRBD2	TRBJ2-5	TGTGCCAGCAGCCGGACTAGCGGGAACAAAGAGACCCAGTACTTC	CASSRTSGNKETQYF
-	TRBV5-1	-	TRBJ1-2	TGCGCCAGCAGCTCCGGGACACAGGGAACTGGCTACACCTTC	CASSSGTQGTGYTF
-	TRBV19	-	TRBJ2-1	TGTGCCAGTAGTATTATACTAGTCTCGGATGAGCAGTTCTTC	CASSIILVSDEQFF
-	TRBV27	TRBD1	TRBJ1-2	TGTGCCAGCAGTTTGTCCGGGACAGGGAACTATGGCTACACCTTC	CASSLSGTGNYGYTF
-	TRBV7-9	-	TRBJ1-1	TGTGCCAGCAGTCCAACGAGGGGAGGGTACACTGAAGCTTTCTTT	CASSPTRGGYTEAFF
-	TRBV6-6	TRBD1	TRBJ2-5	TGTGCCAGCAAACCCACCCCAGGGGGCGGAGAGACCCAGTACTTC	CASKPTPGGGETQYF
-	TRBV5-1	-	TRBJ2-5	TGCGCCAGCAGCTTGGAGGGGGAGACCCAGTACTTC	CASSLEGETQYF